This is a list of T cell receptor beta chains from one sample in a study of identical twins. TCRdb re-derived calls from the 5' RACE reads in MiXCR, one entry per CDR3 protein. The sample contains around 95,000 distinct CDR3 sequences, less than 6.5% of which appear only once. Sequenced sample: memory T cells sorted from blood. Receptor source: a woman in her forties or fifties in good health. CDR3s include the opening cysteine and the closing phenylalanine or tryptophan. The D gene is left open where the match is weak. Size values are once, few and many counts, or a class for expanded clones, and some rows have none.

V	size	J	D	DNA	CDR3
TRBV6-2/TRBV6-3	many	TRBJ2-7	TRBD2	TGTGCCAGCAGTCCAACTCCGGGTAGCGGGAGTGACGAGCAGTACTTC	CASSPTPGSGSDEQYF
TRBV23-1	many	TRBJ1-5	-	TGCGCCAGCAGGCAGAGGCCAGGCAGCAATCAGCCCCAGCATTTT	CASRQRPGSNQPQHF
TRBV7-6	-	TRBJ2-3	-	TGTGCCAGCAGCTTGGGGACAAGTAAGGCAGATACGCAGTATTTT	CASSLGTSKADTQYF
TRBV19	-	TRBJ1-2	-	TGTGCCAGTAGCCCTCTAGGGGCTGGCTATGGCTACACCTTC	CASSPLGAGYGYTF
TRBV11-2	few	TRBJ1-2	TRBD1	TGTGCCAGCAGCACCCAGGACAGGGGAAGTTCTAGCTATGGCTACACCTTC	CASSTQDRGSSSYGYTF
TRBV12-3/TRBV12-4	many	TRBJ2-1	-	TGTGCCAGCAGCCGAGAAGCCAGCTCCTACAATGAGCAGTTCTTC	CASSREASSYNEQFF
TRBV20-1	many	TRBJ1-2	-	TGCAGTGCTAGCGCACCGGGACCCCAAGGAAGGGGCTACACCTTC	CSASAPGPQGRGYTF
TRBV11-3	few	TRBJ1-1	-	TGTGCCAGCAGCTCACCCAGGGGCGGGGGCACTGAAGCTTTCTTT	CASSSPRGGGTEAFF
TRBV7-3	many	TRBJ2-1	TRBD2	TGTGCCAGCAGCTTACCGACTAGCGGGAGGGTTGAGAATGAGCAGTTCTTC	CASSLPTSGRVENEQFF
TRBV3-1	few	TRBJ2-7	-	TGTGCCAGCAGCCTAGGACCGAGTTGGGAGCAGTACTTC	CASSLGPSWEQYF
TRBV7-3	few	TRBJ1-6	TRBD1	TGTGCCAGCAGCTTACAGGGTGGGACAGAGAATTCACCCCTCCACTTT	CASSLQGGTENSPLHF
TRBV28	many	TRBJ2-3	-	TGTGCCAGCAGTTGGACGGGGAGCACAGATACGCAGTATTTT	CASSWTGSTDTQYF
TRBV5-1	many	TRBJ2-1	TRBD2	TGCGCCAGCAGCACAGCCGGGACTAGCGGGAGGTACTCCTACAATGAGCAGTTCTTC	CASSTAGTSGRYSYNEQFF
TRBV20-1	many	TRBJ1-3	-	TGCAGTGCACCTACTGAGAGCTCTGGAAACACCATATATTTT	CSAPTESSGNTIYF
TRBV2	few	TRBJ1-6	TRBD1	TGTGCCAGCAGAACGGGACAGGGGAACGGATCACCCCTCCACTTT	CASRTGQGNGSPLHF
TRBV20-1	many	TRBJ2-3	TRBD1	TGCAGCTCCCGGGACAGGGGTACGCAGTATTTT	CSSRDRGTQYF
TRBV2	many	TRBJ2-1	-	TGTGCCAGCAGTGTCCGGGGCAATGAGCAGTTCTTC	CASSVRGNEQFF
TRBV12-3/TRBV12-4	many	TRBJ2-1	-	TGTGCCAGCCATCTCCAGGGTAGAACCTACAATGAGCAGTTCTTC	CASHLQGRTYNEQFF
TRBV12-3/TRBV12-4	many	TRBJ2-1	TRBD2	TGTGCCAGCAGTCTAGCGGGAGCTAGTGAGCAGTTCTTC	CASSLAGASEQFF
TRBV12-3/TRBV12-4	many	TRBJ1-1	TRBD1	TGTGCCAGCAGAAACCGGGACAGGGGGCGGGTGAACACTGAAGCTTTCTTT	CASRNRDRGRVNTEAFF
TRBV5-1	few	TRBJ2-1	TRBD2	TGCGCCAGCAGCTGGGGGGGGTATGACAATGAGCAGTTCTTC	CASSWGGYDNEQFF
TRBV4-1	many	TRBJ2-7	TRBD2	TGCGCCAGCAGCCACCTAGACCTGGGACTAGCCGGCTACGAGCAGTACTTC	CASSHLDLGLAGYEQYF
TRBV20-1	many	TRBJ1-1	TRBD1	TGCAGTGCTAGTGCCGGGACAGGGGTAATGGGAGCTTTCTTT	CSASAGTGVMGAFF
TRBV4-2	many	TRBJ2-2	TRBD2	TGTGCCAGCAGCCAAGAGGCTAGCGGTAACACCGGGGAGCTGTTTTTT	CASSQEASGNTGELFF
TRBV4-1	many	TRBJ2-1	-	TGCGCCAGCAGCCAAGAGGGAGTAGGAAATGAGCAGTTCTTC	CASSQEGVGNEQFF
TRBV6-6	many	TRBJ1-2	TRBD1	TGTGCCATCAGGGGGGGAGGTAACTATGGCTACACCTTC	CAIRGGGNYGYTF
TRBV15	many	TRBJ2-2	-	TGTGCCACGGGGAGACTTACCAACACCGGGGAGCTGTTTTTT	CATGRLTNTGELFF
TRBV7-9	many	TRBJ1-4	-	TGTGCCAGCAGCTCCGATAGAAAACTGTTTTTT	CASSSDRKLFF
TRBV6-2/TRBV6-3	many	TRBJ2-1	-	TGTGCCAGCAGTTACTCTGAGGGCGCTTCAAGCTCCTACAATGAGCAGTTCTTC	CASSYSEGASSSYNEQFF
TRBV12-3/TRBV12-4	many	TRBJ2-2	TRBD2	TGTGCCAGCAACCCGGGACTAGCGCCAACCAAGAACACCGGGGAGCTGTTTTTT	CASNPGLAPTKNTGELFF
TRBV11-2	many	TRBJ1-2	-	TGTGCCAGCAGCTTAGACCGGGGAGTCTATGGCTACACCTTC	CASSLDRGVYGYTF
TRBV4-1	many	TRBJ1-3	-	TGCGCCAGCAGCCAAGATGCAGGGGCAGGGGCTGGAAACACCATATATTTT	CASSQDAGAGAGNTIYF